Listed below are T cell receptor beta chains from one sample, sequenced in a study of T-cell reconstitution after alpha-beta-depleted transplantation in children. TCRdb reanalysed the PCR reads using MiXCR and keeps one entry per CDR3 protein. The sample contains 250,000 to 300,000 distinct CDR3 sequences, 11% of which appear only once. Sequences were derived from peripheral blood, sampled 180 days after TCRalphabeta/CD19-depleted stem cell transplant. Every receptor here comes from a male patient under 10 years old who had a stem cell transplant for chronic granulomatous disease, so the T cells may come from the graft donor. CDR3s include the opening cysteine and the closing phenylalanine or tryptophan. A D gene is named only where the DNA matches it firmly. Only some rows state a clone size, as once, few, many or a class for expanded clones.

D gene	CDR3 length	V gene	J gene	clone size	CDR3 protein	CDR3 DNA
.	13	TRBV20-1	TRBJ2-2	many	CSAPRGEAGELFF	TGCAGTGCCCCCCGGGGCGAGGCCGGGGAGCTGTTTTTT
.	15	TRBV28	TRBJ2-5	many	CASSTPRQPQETQYF	TGTGCCAGCAGTACGCCCCGACAGCCCCAAGAGACCCAGTACTTC
TRBD2	14	TRBV20-1	TRBJ2-3	many	CSARGEKNTDTQYF	TGCAGTGCTCGGGGGGAAAAGAACACAGATACGCAGTATTTT
.	14	TRBV7-8	TRBJ1-1	many	CASSPRDRNTEAFF	TGTGCCAGCAGCCCCCGAGACAGGAACACTGAAGCTTTCTTT
.	11	TRBV27	TRBJ2-1	many	CASSLGGGQFF	TGTGCCAGCAGCCTTGGGGGGGGGCAATTCTTC
.	11	TRBV29-1	TRBJ2-2	many	CSGRGTGELFF	TGCAGCGGGCGAGGCACCGGGGAGCTGTTTTTT
.	22	TRBV20-1	TRBJ2-1	many	CSAPTRLLRATKHAHSYNEQFF	TGCAGTGCCCCGACTAGACTCCTTCGAGCAACAAAACATGCTCACTCCTACAATGAGCAGTTCTTC
.	13	TRBV6-5	TRBJ2-1	.	CASSYLGGGEQFF	TGTGCCAGCAGTTACCTGGGGGGAGGCGAGCAGTTCTTC
.	11	TRBV10-3	TRBJ2-7	many	CAISDNYEQYF	TGTGCCATCAGTGACAACTACGAGCAGTACTTC
.	15	TRBV19	TRBJ2-7	.	CASSPFVGEAYEQYF	TGTGCCAGTAGCCCCTTCGTAGGGGAAGCCTACGAGCAGTACTTC
TRBD2	18	TRBV18	TRBJ2-2	many	CASSLKARGRSYTGELFF	TGTGCCAGCTCACTTAAAGCCCGCGGGAGGTCATACACCGGGGAGCTGTTTTTT
.	15	TRBV7-8	TRBJ1-1	few	CASSLWPSGDTEAFF	TGTGCCAGCAGCTTATGGCCTAGCGGGGACACTGAAGCTTTCTTT
.	14	TRBV24-1	TRBJ1-2	many	CATSDSGSTYGYTF	TGTGCCACCAGTGACAGCGGTAGTACGTATGGCTACACCTTC
TRBD1	16	TRBV5-4	TRBJ2-7	many	CASSLLLGTVSYEQYF	TGTGCCAGCAGCTTGTTGCTGGGGACAGTCTCCTACGAGCAGTACTTC
.	15	TRBV20-1	TRBJ1-5	many	CSARGRALGYQPQHF	TGCAGTGCTAGAGGCCGAGCGCTTGGGTATCAGCCCCAGCATTTT
TRBD1	17	TRBV5-1	TRBJ1-2	many	CASSFGLGTATNYGYTF	TGCGCCAGCAGCTTTGGTCTTGGGACAGCCACCAACTATGGCTACACCTTC
.	13	TRBV18	TRBJ1-1	many	CASSEKVNTEAFF	TGTGCCAGCTCGGAGAAGGTGAACACTGAAGCTTTCTTT
.	15	TRBV18	TRBJ1-5	.	CASSLESLGLQPQHF	TGTGCCAGCTCACTCGAATCGTTAGGGTTACAGCCCCAGCATTTT
TRBD1	18	TRBV5-5	TRBJ2-5	many	CASSPQTGGLSLQETQYF	TGTGCCAGCAGCCCCCAGACAGGGGGCCTTTCCCTTCAAGAGACCCAGTACTTC
TRBD2	16	TRBV12-3/TRBV12-4	TRBJ2-5	many	CASSSRTSGRAFDQYF	TGTGCCAGCAGTTCCCGGACTAGCGGGAGGGCGTTTGACCAGTACTTC
.	12	TRBV7-8	TRBJ2-7	many	CASSPSYYEQYF	TGTGCCAGCAGCCCGTCCTACTACGAGCAGTACTTC
TRBD1	15	TRBV20-1	TRBJ1-5	many	CSARLTGGGNQPQHF	TGCAGTGCTAGATTAACAGGGGGGGGGAATCAGCCCCAGCATTTT
TRBD2	14	TRBV20-1	TRBJ2-1	few	CSAGRLAGVHEQFF	TGCAGTGCCGGAAGACTAGCGGGAGTCCATGAGCAGTTCTTC
TRBD2	14	TRBV18	TRBJ2-1	.	CASSPGTSGNEEFF	TGTGCCAGCTCACCTGGGACTAGCGGCAATGAGGAGTTCTTC
.	15	TRBV10-1	TRBJ2-7	many	CASSEVRGPPYEQYF	TGCGCCAGCAGTGAGGTACGGGGACCACCCTACGAGCAGTACTTC
.	16	TRBV4-3	TRBJ2-3	many	CASRHIPGLCTDTQYF	TGCGCCAGCAGGCACATCCCGGGGCTTTGCACAGATACGCAGTATTTT
.	12	TRBV29-1	TRBJ2-3	many	CSVEPTGSTQYF	TGCAGCGTCGAACCCACAGGTTCTACGCAGTATTTT